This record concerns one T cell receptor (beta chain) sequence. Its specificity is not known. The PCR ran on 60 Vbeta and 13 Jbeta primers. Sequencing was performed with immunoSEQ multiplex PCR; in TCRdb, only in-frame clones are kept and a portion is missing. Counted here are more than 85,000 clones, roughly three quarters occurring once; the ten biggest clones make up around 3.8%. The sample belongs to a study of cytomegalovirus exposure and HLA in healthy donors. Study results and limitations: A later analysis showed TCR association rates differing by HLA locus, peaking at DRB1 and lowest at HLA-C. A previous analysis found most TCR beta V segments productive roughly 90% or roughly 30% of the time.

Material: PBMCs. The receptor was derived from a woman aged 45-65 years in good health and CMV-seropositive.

This CDR3 is CASSLETGQGNYEQYF. The DNA of the CDR3 is TGTGCCAGCAGCTTAGAAACGGGACAGGGTAATTACGAGCAGTACTTC. The J gene is TRBJ2-7, the V gene TRBV11-3; 9 nucleotides match TRBD1. V lost 0 bases and J lost 4; bases outside the gene matches: 7. CDR3 length equals 16 residues. Germline V gene data show CDR1 as SGHNT and CDR2 as YENEEA.